This entry lists 8 T cell receptor beta chains sequenced from one sample in a study of blood T cell repertoires in COVID-19. Libraries were prepared by immunoSEQ multiplex PCR; TCRdb keeps only in-frame clonotypes and omits some of them. In the table there are 150,000 to 200,000 clones, roughly 80% of which are singletons. Sample: peripheral blood. Receptor source: a woman aged 70-85 years with COVID-19, enrolled during active disease.

This clone was counted only a few times. This rearrangement joins TRBV19 to TRBJ2-5; D uncertain. The CDR3 extends over 13 amino acids. The germline CDR1 and CDR2 sequences are LNHDA and SQIVND (reference sequence). V lost 6 bases and J 3 bases, leaving 11 bases between the germline ends. The chain's CDR3 is CASRPWAEETQYF. As DNA, the CDR3 is TGTGCCAGTAGACCCTGGGCAGAAGAGACCCAGTACTTC.

This chain links TRBV5-1 with TRBJ2-1, with 11 nucleotides matching TRBD2. The CDR3 sequence is 18 residues long. Germline trimming cut 5 bases from V and 2 bases from J; bases unmatched to any gene: 12. Germline CDR1 and CDR2: SGHRS and YFSETQ. In DNA form, the CDR3 reads TGCGCCAGCAGTCTACTAGCGGGAGCTACGCCCGCCTACAATGAGCAGTTCTTC. This gives the protein CASSLLAGATPAYNEQFF.

The genes are TRBV6-6 and TRBJ2-7; TRBD1 is a possible D gene (6 bases). Trimming took 2 bases from V and 2 from J, leaving 10 bases between them. The germline V gene has CDR1 MNHNY and CDR2 SVGAGI (reference sequence). This CDR3 contains 14 residues. This CDR3 reads CASSYPQGPYEQYF. The DNA of the CDR3 is TGTGCCAGCAGTTACCCACAGGGACCCTACGAGCAGTACTTC.

V is TRBV7-3 and J is TRBJ2-2; possible D gene TRBD1, 6 bases. Trimming removed 1 base at V and 5 bases at J, with 11 bases between. The CDR3 runs 15 residues. Germline V lookup: CDR1 SGHTA, CDR2 FQGTGA. CDR3 loop: CASSLMGAWTGELFF. CDR3 DNA: TGTGCCAGCAGCTTAATGGGGGCTTGGACCGGGGAGCTGTTTTTT.

The rearrangement uses TRBV4-3 and TRBJ2-2, with 8 bases identical to TRBD1. Germline values: CDR1 LGHNA, CDR2 YSLEER. The CDR3 spans 18 residues. V shed 1 base, J shed 2 bases, and the junction held 9 bases outside the gene matches. CDR3 bases: TGCGCCAGCAGCCAAGGGACAGGGAATGGGGTTAACACCGGGGAGCTGTTTTTT. Protein product: CASSQGTGNGVNTGELFF.

This chain connects TRBV29-1 to TRBJ1-5, with 9 positions matching TRBD1. The CDR3 is 13 amino acids. CDR1 is SQVTM and CDR2 is ANQGSEA in the germline V gene. V was pared by 5 bases and J by 7 bases, with 6 bases of the junction left unmatched. DNA for the CDR3: TGCAGCGTTTGGGACAGGGATTCACAGCCCCAGCATTTT. The encoded protein is CSVWDRDSQPQHF.

V is TRBV19 and J is TRBJ2-7, with TRBD2 identical over 9 bases. J was trimmed by 4 bases and V by 7 bases; bases with no gene match: 14. Looked up from germline, CDR1 is LNHDA and CDR2 is SQIVND (reference sequence). CDR3 length: 16 residues. The CDR3 reads CASTPTGTSPLYEQYF. CDR3 coding DNA: TGTGCCAGTACCCCAACCGGGACTAGCCCTTTATACGAGCAGTACTTC. The full variable domain, rest sourced from reference TRBV19 and TRBJ2-7, is DGGITQSPKYLFRKEGQNVTLSCEQNLNHDAMYWYRQDPGQGLRLIYYSQIVNDFQKGDIAEGYSVSREKKESFPLTVTSAQKNPTAFYLCASTPTGTSPLYEQYFGPGTRLTVT.

The chain links TRBV3-1 (or the pseudogene TRBV3-2) to TRBJ1-6, with 7 bases fitting TRBD1. Trimming removed 9 bases from V and 8 bases from J; junction bases left unmatched: 13. Germline V gives CDR1 LGHDT, CDR2 YNNKEL (reference sequence). This CDR3 contains 15 residues. CDR3 DNA sequence: TGTGCCAGAAAAAGAATACTTACAGGGGATTCACCCCTCCACTTT. Translating gives CARKRILTGDSPLHF.